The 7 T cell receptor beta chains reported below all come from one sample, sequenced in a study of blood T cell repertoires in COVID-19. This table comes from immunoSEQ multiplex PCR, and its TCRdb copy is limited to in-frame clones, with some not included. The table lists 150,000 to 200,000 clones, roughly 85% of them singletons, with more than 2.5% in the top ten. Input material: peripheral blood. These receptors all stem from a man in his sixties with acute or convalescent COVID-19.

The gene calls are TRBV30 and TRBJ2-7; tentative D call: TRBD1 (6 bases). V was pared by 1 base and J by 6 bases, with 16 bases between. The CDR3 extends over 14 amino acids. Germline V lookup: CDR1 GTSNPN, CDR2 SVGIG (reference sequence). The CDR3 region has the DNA TGTGCCTGGAGTGACTGGCAGGGGTTCCCCGAGCAGTACTTC. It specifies CAWSDWQGFPEQYF.

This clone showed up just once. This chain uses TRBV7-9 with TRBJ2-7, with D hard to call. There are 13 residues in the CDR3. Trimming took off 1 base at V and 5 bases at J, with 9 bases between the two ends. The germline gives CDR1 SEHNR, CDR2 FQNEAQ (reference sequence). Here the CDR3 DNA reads TGTGCCAGCAGCTTAGGTGGGCCCAACGAGCAGTACTTC. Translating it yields CASSLGGPNEQYF.

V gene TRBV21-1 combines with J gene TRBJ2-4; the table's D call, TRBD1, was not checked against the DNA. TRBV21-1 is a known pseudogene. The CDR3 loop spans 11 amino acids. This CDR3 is CASNRFRVQYF. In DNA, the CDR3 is TGTGCCAGCAACAGGTTTAGGGTTCAGTACTTC.

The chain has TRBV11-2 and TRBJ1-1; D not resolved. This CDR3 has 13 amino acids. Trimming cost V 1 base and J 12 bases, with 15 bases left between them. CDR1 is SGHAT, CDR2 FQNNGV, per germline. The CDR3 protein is CASSLGGSLKPFF. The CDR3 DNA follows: TGTGCCAGCAGCTTAGGAGGCAGCTTGAAGCCTTTCTTT.

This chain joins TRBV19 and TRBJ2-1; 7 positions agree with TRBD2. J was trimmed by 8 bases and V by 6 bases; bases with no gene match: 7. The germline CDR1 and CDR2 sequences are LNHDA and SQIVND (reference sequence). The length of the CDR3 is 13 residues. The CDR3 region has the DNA TGTGCCAGTAGGGCGGGAGCGGGCTATGAGCAGTTCTTC. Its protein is CASRAGAGYEQFF.

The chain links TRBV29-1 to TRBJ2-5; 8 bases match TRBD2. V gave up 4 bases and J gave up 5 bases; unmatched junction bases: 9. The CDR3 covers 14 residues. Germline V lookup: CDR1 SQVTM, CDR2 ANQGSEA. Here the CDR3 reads CSVVVAGLWETQYF. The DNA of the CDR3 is TGCAGCGTTGTGGTAGCGGGATTATGGGAGACCCAGTACTTC. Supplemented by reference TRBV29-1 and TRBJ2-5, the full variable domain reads SAVISQKPSRDICQRGTSLTIQCQVDSQVTMMFWYRQQPGQSLTLIATANQGSEATYESGFVIDKFPISRPNLTFSTLTVSNMSPEDSSIYLCSVVVAGLWETQYFGPGTRLLVL.

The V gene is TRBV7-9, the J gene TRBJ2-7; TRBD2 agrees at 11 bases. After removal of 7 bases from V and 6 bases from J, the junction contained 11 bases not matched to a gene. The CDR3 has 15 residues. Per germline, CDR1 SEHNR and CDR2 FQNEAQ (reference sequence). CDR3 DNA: TGTGCCAGCACCCGGGGGGCTAGCGGGAGGAGCGAGCAGTACTTC. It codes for CASTRGASGRSEQYF.